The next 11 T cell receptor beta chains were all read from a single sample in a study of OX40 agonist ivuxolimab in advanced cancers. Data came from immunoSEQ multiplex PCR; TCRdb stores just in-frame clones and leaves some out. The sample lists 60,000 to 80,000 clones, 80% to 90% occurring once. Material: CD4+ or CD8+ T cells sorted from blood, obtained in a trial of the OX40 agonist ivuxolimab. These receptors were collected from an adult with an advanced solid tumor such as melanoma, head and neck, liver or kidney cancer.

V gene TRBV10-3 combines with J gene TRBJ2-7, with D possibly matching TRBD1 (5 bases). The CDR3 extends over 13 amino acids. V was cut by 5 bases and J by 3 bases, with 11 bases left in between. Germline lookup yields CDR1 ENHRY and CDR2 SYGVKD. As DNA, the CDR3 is TGTGCCATCAGTCAGGGTCTCCTCTACGAGCAGTACTTC. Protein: CAISQGLLYEQYF.

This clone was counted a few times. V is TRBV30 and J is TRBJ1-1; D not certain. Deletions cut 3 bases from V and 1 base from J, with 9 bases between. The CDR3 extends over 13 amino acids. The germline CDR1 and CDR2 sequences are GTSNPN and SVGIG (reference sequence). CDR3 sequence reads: CAWRETPNTEAFF. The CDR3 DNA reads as TGTGCCTGGAGAGAAACACCGAACACTGAAGCTTTCTTT.

CDR3 protein: CASSLAYSTGFTGELFF. The CDR3 DNA reads TGTGCCAGCAGCTTAGCCTATTCCACAGGGTTCACCGGGGAGCTGTTTTTT. This rearrangement joins TRBV7-2 to TRBJ2-2; D might be TRBD1 (6 bases). The CDR3 runs to 17 residues. Germline loops: CDR1 SGHTA, CDR2 FQGNSA. Trimming shortened V by 0 bases and J by 4 bases, and 15 bases separated the two germline ends.

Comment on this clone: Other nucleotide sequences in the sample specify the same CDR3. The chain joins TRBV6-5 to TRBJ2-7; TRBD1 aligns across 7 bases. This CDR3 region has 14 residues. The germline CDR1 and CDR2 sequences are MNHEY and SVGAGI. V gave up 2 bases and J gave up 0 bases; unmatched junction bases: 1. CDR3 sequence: CASSYRTGSYEQYF. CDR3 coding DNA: TGTGCCAGCAGTTACAGGACAGGCTCCTACGAGCAGTACTTC.

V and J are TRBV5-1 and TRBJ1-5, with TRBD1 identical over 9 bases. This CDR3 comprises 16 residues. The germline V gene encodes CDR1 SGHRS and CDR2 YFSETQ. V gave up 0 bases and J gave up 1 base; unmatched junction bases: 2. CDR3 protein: CASSLDGQGSNQPQHF. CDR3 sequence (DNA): TGCGCCAGCAGCTTGGACGGACAGGGGAGCAATCAGCCCCAGCATTTT.

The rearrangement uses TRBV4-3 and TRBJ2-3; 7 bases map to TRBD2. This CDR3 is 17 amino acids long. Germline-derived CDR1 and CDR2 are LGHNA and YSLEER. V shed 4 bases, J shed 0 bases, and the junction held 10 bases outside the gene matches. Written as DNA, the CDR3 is TGCGCCAGCAGCCGAGCTAGGGGCGGGGGTAGCACAGATACGCAGTATTTT. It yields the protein CASSRARGGGSTDTQYF.

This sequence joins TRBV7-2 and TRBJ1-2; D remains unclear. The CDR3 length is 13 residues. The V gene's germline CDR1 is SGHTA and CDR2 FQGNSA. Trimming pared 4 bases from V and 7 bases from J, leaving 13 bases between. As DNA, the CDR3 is TGTGCCAGCAGCTCCCCCGTAAGAGGTGGCTACACCTTC. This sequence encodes CASSSPVRGGYTF.

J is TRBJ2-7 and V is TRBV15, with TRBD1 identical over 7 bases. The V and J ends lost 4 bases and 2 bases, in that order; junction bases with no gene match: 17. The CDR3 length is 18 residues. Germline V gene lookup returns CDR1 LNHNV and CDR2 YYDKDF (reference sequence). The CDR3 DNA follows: TGTGCCACCAGCACCGGGACAGCCAACCTACAAGGAGCCTACGAGCAGTACTTC. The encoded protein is CATSTGTANLQGAYEQYF.

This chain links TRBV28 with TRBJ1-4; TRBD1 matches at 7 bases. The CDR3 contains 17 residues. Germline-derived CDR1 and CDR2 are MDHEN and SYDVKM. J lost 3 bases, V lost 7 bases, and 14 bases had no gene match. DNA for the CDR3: TGTGCCAGCACCGCAGGGGGGAGGATAATAGCTAATGAAAAACTGTTTTTT. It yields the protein CASTAGGRIIANEKLFF.

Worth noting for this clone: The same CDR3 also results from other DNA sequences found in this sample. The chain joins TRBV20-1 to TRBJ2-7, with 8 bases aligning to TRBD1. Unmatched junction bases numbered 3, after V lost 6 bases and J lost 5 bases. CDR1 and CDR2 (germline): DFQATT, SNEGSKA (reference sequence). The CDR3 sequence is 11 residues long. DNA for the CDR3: TGCAGTGCCGGACAGGGCCACGAGCAGTACTTC. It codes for CSAGQGHEQYF.

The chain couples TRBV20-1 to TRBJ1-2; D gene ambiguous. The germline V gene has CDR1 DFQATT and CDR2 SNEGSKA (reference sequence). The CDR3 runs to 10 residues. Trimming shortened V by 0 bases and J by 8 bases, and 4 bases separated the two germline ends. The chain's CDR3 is CSARDAGYTF. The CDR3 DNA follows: TGCAGTGCTAGAGACGCAGGCTACACCTTC.